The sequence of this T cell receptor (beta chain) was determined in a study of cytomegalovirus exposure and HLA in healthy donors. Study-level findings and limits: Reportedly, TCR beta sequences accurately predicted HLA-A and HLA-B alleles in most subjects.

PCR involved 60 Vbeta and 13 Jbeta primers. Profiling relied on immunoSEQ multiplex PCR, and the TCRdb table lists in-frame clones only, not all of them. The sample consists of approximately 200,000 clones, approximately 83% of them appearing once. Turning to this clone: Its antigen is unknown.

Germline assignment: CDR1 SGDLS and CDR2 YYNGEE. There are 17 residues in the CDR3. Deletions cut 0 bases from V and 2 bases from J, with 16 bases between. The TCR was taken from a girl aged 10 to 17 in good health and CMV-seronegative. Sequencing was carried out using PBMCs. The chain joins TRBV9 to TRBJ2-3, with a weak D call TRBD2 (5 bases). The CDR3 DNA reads TGTGCCAGCAGCGTAGGGAGGCGAGCACTAAACACAGATACGCAGTATTTT. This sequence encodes CASSVGRRALNTDTQYF.